This is a list of T cell receptor beta chains from one sample in a study of OX40 agonist ivuxolimab in advanced cancers. Method: immunoSEQ multiplex PCR; TCRdb's copy keeps in-frame clones and lacks some. The sample holds about 35,000 clones, less than 85% seen once. Sequenced material: CD4+ or CD8+ T cells sorted from blood, taken in a trial of the OX40 agonist ivuxolimab. The receptors shown here come from an adult with an advanced solid tumor such as melanoma, head and neck, liver or kidney cancer. Each CDR3 is given with its conserved first and last residue. A D gene is named only where the DNA matches it firmly. Clone size, where shown, is once, few, many, or a class for clones that have expanded.

CDR3nt: TGTGCCAGCAGCATTCACTACGAGCAGTACTTC
CDR3aa: CASSIHYEQYF
j_gene: TRBJ2-7
v_gene: TRBV11-2
d_gene: -
abundance: -

CDR3nt: TGTGCCAGCAGCGCCGAGGACAGCTATGGCTACACCTTC
CDR3aa: CASSAEDSYGYTF
j_gene: TRBJ1-2
v_gene: TRBV5-4
d_gene: -
abundance: -

CDR3nt: TGTGCCAGCACCCCGGGGGCTGCCACCTACGAGCAGTACTTC
CDR3aa: CASTPGAATYEQYF
j_gene: TRBJ2-7
v_gene: TRBV28
d_gene: -
abundance: -

CDR3nt: TGCGCCAGCAGCTTGCACGGGGACTCGGATGAAAAACTGTTTTTT
CDR3aa: CASSLHGDSDEKLFF
j_gene: TRBJ1-4
v_gene: TRBV5-1
d_gene: -
abundance: many

CDR3nt: TGTGCCACCAGCCGGGGGGACTCTATCTACGAGCAGTACTTC
CDR3aa: CATSRGDSIYEQYF
j_gene: TRBJ2-7
v_gene: TRBV15
d_gene: TRBD2
abundance: -

CDR3nt: TGCGCCAGCAGCCAGGGGAGACAGGGGGTCTCTGGGGCCAACGTCCTGACTTTC
CDR3aa: CASSQGRQGVSGANVLTF
j_gene: TRBJ2-6
v_gene: TRBV4-1
d_gene: TRBD1
abundance: once

CDR3nt: TGTGCCATCAGTGAGTCGGCAGCAGGTAGCAATCAGCCCCAGCATTTT
CDR3aa: CAISESAAGSNQPQHF
j_gene: TRBJ1-5
v_gene: TRBV10-3
d_gene: -
abundance: -

CDR3nt: TGTGCTAGCAGTTACGGGACTAGCGGGGGGGCCCTGGAGACCCAGTACTTC
CDR3aa: CASSYGTSGGALETQYF
j_gene: TRBJ2-5
v_gene: TRBV7-7
d_gene: TRBD2
abundance: -

CDR3nt: TGCAGCGCCGCAGAGGAGTACGAGCAGTACTTC
CDR3aa: CSAAEEYEQYF
j_gene: TRBJ2-7
v_gene: TRBV29-1
d_gene: -
abundance: -

CDR3nt: TGTGCCAGTAGTCTCGGGGGGTGGGGCACTGAAGCTTTCTTT
CDR3aa: CASSLGGWGTEAFF
j_gene: TRBJ1-1
v_gene: TRBV19
d_gene: -
abundance: few

CDR3nt: TGTGCCAGCAGCGGGCTAGCGGGGGCCCTCACAGATACGCAGTATTTT
CDR3aa: CASSGLAGALTDTQYF
j_gene: TRBJ2-3
v_gene: TRBV11-2
d_gene: TRBD2
abundance: -

CDR3nt: TGTGCCAGCAGCCCCGATTCAGAGACCCAGTACTTC
CDR3aa: CASSPDSETQYF
j_gene: TRBJ2-5
v_gene: TRBV11-2
d_gene: -
abundance: -

CDR3nt: TGTGCCAGCAGCTCAGGGGCCGGAGGGGGCACTGAAGCTTTCTTT
CDR3aa: CASSSGAGGGTEAFF
j_gene: TRBJ1-1
v_gene: TRBV4-2
d_gene: -
abundance: -

CDR3nt: TGTGCCAGCACAGGGTTGGGAGAGACCCAGTACTTC
CDR3aa: CASTGLGETQYF
j_gene: TRBJ2-5
v_gene: TRBV7-9
d_gene: -
abundance: -

CDR3nt: TGTGCCAGCAGCCATGTGAAGAATGAGCAGTTCTTC
CDR3aa: CASSHVKNEQFF
j_gene: TRBJ2-1
v_gene: TRBV16
d_gene: -
abundance: -

CDR3nt: TGTGCCAGCAGTGGGACAGGGTCCCTCGAGCAGTACTTC
CDR3aa: CASSGTGSLEQYF
j_gene: TRBJ2-7
v_gene: TRBV7-9
d_gene: TRBD1
abundance: -

CDR3nt: TGTGCCAGTAGTCCCCGGCGGTCCGAGCAGTTCTTC
CDR3aa: CASSPRRSEQFF
j_gene: TRBJ2-1
v_gene: TRBV19
d_gene: -
abundance: -

CDR3nt: TGTGCCAGCAGCCCCGGGGAACTGTTTTTT
CDR3aa: CASSPGELFF
j_gene: TRBJ1-4
v_gene: TRBV27
d_gene: -
abundance: -

CDR3nt: TGTGCCAGCAGCTCTACATTCTACGAGCAGTACTTC
CDR3aa: CASSSTFYEQYF
j_gene: TRBJ2-7
v_gene: TRBV13
d_gene: -
abundance: -

CDR3nt: TGTGCCACCAGCAGAGATGGAGAAACCTATGGCTACACCTTC
CDR3aa: CATSRDGETYGYTF
j_gene: TRBJ1-2
v_gene: TRBV15
d_gene: -
abundance: -

CDR3nt: TGCAGTGCTAGAGATGGGCATGAGCAGTTCTTC
CDR3aa: CSARDGHEQFF
j_gene: TRBJ2-1
v_gene: TRBV20-1
d_gene: -
abundance: -

CDR3nt: TGTGCCAGCAGTACCCGAGGGGCGTTGTATGGCTACACCTTC
CDR3aa: CASSTRGALYGYTF
j_gene: TRBJ1-2
v_gene: TRBV28
d_gene: -
abundance: -

CDR3nt: TGTGCCAGCAGCGCGAGACGGGACAGGAGAGAAGAGACCCAGTACTTC
CDR3aa: CASSARRDRREETQYF
j_gene: TRBJ2-5
v_gene: TRBV7-9
d_gene: TRBD1
abundance: -

CDR3nt: TGTGCCACCTGGGATAGCGGGAGTCGAGGCACAGATACGCAGTATTTT
CDR3aa: CATWDSGSRGTDTQYF
j_gene: TRBJ2-3
v_gene: TRBV18
d_gene: TRBD2
abundance: few

CDR3nt: TGTGCCAGCACCTCTATGGTACCCTGGACCCTGGGGAATACTGAAGCTTTCTTT
CDR3aa: CASTSMVPWTLGNTEAFF
j_gene: TRBJ1-1
v_gene: TRBV28
d_gene: -
abundance: -

CDR3nt: TGTGCCAGCAGCTTAGAGAGGGGCATCGTCGCCACCGGGGAGCTGTTTTTT
CDR3aa: CASSLERGIVATGELFF
j_gene: TRBJ2-2
v_gene: TRBV7-2
d_gene: -
abundance: once

CDR3nt: TGCAGCGTCCCCAGGGGGGATGGCTACACCTTC
CDR3aa: CSVPRGDGYTF
j_gene: TRBJ1-2
v_gene: TRBV29-1
d_gene: TRBD1
abundance: -

CDR3nt: TGTGCCAGCAGACGGGAGGGCGGCAATCAGCCCCAGCATTTT
CDR3aa: CASRREGGNQPQHF
j_gene: TRBJ1-5
v_gene: TRBV28
d_gene: -
abundance: -

CDR3nt: TGTGCCAGCAACACCTGGGACAGGGGAACCTACGAGCAGTACTTC
CDR3aa: CASNTWDRGTYEQYF
j_gene: TRBJ2-7
v_gene: TRBV28
d_gene: TRBD1
abundance: -

CDR3nt: TGTGCCATCAGTGAGTCGAGGGACGGGTACGAGCAGTACTTC
CDR3aa: CAISESRDGYEQYF
j_gene: TRBJ2-7
v_gene: TRBV10-3
d_gene: -
abundance: -

CDR3nt: TGTGCCAGCAGCTTAGGGCTAGCGGGGGAGACCCAGTACTTC
CDR3aa: CASSLGLAGETQYF
j_gene: TRBJ2-5
v_gene: TRBV7-6
d_gene: TRBD2
abundance: -

CDR3nt: TGTGCCACCAGCAGAACTGGGTGGGGGGCGATTACTTCGTTT
CDR3aa: CATSRTGWGAITSF
j_gene: TRBJ1-1
v_gene: TRBV15
d_gene: -
abundance: -

CDR3nt: TGTGCCAGCAGCTCCTACCCAGGGGATGGCTACACCTTC
CDR3aa: CASSSYPGDGYTF
j_gene: TRBJ1-2
v_gene: TRBV7-6
d_gene: -
abundance: -

CDR3nt: TGTGCCAGCAGTTTAACCAGTGCAACTAATGAAAAACTGTTTTTT
CDR3aa: CASSLTSATNEKLFF
j_gene: TRBJ1-4
v_gene: TRBV28
d_gene: -
abundance: -

CDR3nt: TGTGCCAGCAGTGAAGGAGAGACCCAGTACTTC
CDR3aa: CASSEGETQYF
j_gene: TRBJ2-5
v_gene: TRBV2
d_gene: -
abundance: -

CDR3nt: TGTGCCAGCAGTGACGTGGGGGCCTCAAACGAGCAGTACTTC
CDR3aa: CASSDVGASNEQYF
j_gene: TRBJ2-7
v_gene: TRBV28
d_gene: -
abundance: -

CDR3nt: TGCGCCAGCAGCCAAGAAGGGTTGGGTGCCTACGAGCAGTACTTC
CDR3aa: CASSQEGLGAYEQYF
j_gene: TRBJ2-7
v_gene: TRBV4-3
d_gene: -
abundance: -

CDR3nt: TGTGCCAGCAGCTCAGTCGACAGGGGGGAACACGAGCAGTACTTC
CDR3aa: CASSSVDRGEHEQYF
j_gene: TRBJ2-7
v_gene: TRBV11-2
d_gene: TRBD1
abundance: -

CDR3nt: TGTGCCAGCAGTGAAGAAACAGGGGGAGCTAACTATGGCTACACCTTC
CDR3aa: CASSEETGGANYGYTF
j_gene: TRBJ1-2
v_gene: TRBV6-1
d_gene: TRBD1
abundance: -

CDR3nt: TGTGCCAGCAGCTTTTTAGACAGGGCCGGGGAGCTGTTTTTT
CDR3aa: CASSFLDRAGELFF
j_gene: TRBJ2-2
v_gene: TRBV7-9
d_gene: TRBD1
abundance: few

CDR3nt: TGTGCCAGCAGTTACTCGCCGAGCGGGATCGACAATGAGCAGTTCTTC
CDR3aa: CASSYSPSGIDNEQFF
j_gene: TRBJ2-1
v_gene: TRBV6-6
d_gene: TRBD2
abundance: -

CDR3nt: TGTGCCAGCAGTTTATACAGACAGTATTATTCACCCCTCCACTTT
CDR3aa: CASSLYRQYYSPLHF
j_gene: TRBJ1-6
v_gene: TRBV28
d_gene: -
abundance: -

CDR3nt: TGTGCCAGCAGCGTAGTCACCGGGGAGCTGTTTTTT
CDR3aa: CASSVVTGELFF
j_gene: TRBJ2-2
v_gene: TRBV9
d_gene: -
abundance: once

CDR3nt: TGTGCCAGCAGTGATCAGGCTAGAACCTTTTACAATGAGCAGTTCTTC
CDR3aa: CASSDQARTFYNEQFF
j_gene: TRBJ2-1
v_gene: TRBV2
d_gene: -
abundance: -

CDR3nt: TGTGCCAGCAGCTTAGAAAGGGGGGGCTGGTACAATGAGCAGTTCTTC
CDR3aa: CASSLERGGWYNEQFF
j_gene: TRBJ2-1
v_gene: TRBV11-1
d_gene: -
abundance: -

CDR3nt: TGCGCCAGCAGCCAGGGAGAGGGACTAGCGGGATTCACAGATACGCAGTATTTT
CDR3aa: CASSQGEGLAGFTDTQYF
j_gene: TRBJ2-3
v_gene: TRBV5-1
d_gene: TRBD2
abundance: -

CDR3nt: TGTGCCAGCAGTTACCTAGCGACAGGGCCCTACAATGAGCAGTTCTTC
CDR3aa: CASSYLATGPYNEQFF
j_gene: TRBJ2-1
v_gene: TRBV27
d_gene: -
abundance: few

CDR3nt: TGTGCCAGCAGTACGACAGGGATCAAGGCCGGGGAGCTGTTTTTT
CDR3aa: CASSTTGIKAGELFF
j_gene: TRBJ2-2
v_gene: TRBV11-3
d_gene: TRBD1
abundance: -

CDR3nt: TGTGCCAGCAGTAACACCCCTAGCGGGGGGTCCGAGCAGTACTTC
CDR3aa: CASSNTPSGGSEQYF
j_gene: TRBJ2-7
v_gene: TRBV28
d_gene: TRBD2
abundance: -

CDR3nt: TGTGCCAGCAGCCCAGGGTACCGCTCCTACGAGCAGTACTTC
CDR3aa: CASSPGYRSYEQYF
j_gene: TRBJ2-7
v_gene: TRBV6-5
d_gene: -
abundance: -

CDR3nt: TGTGCCAGCCACAGTTTAGTAACGGACGGTAGCACAGATACGCAGTATTTT
CDR3aa: CASHSLVTDGSTDTQYF
j_gene: TRBJ2-3
v_gene: TRBV28
d_gene: -
abundance: -

CDR3nt: TGCGCCAGCAACCAGGACAGGGGAACTCAGCCCCAGCATTTT
CDR3aa: CASNQDRGTQPQHF
j_gene: TRBJ1-5
v_gene: TRBV10-2
d_gene: TRBD1
abundance: -

CDR3nt: TGTGCCAGCAGTTTAGCCAGGAACACTGAAGCTTTCTTT
CDR3aa: CASSLARNTEAFF
j_gene: TRBJ1-1
v_gene: TRBV28
d_gene: -
abundance: -

CDR3nt: TGTGCCAGCAGCTCGTCTTATGAGCAGTTCTTC
CDR3aa: CASSSSYEQFF
j_gene: TRBJ2-1
v_gene: TRBV5-6
d_gene: -
abundance: -

CDR3nt: TGTGCCAGCAGCTTGGCAGGGCCCTATGGCTACACCTTC
CDR3aa: CASSLAGPYGYTF
j_gene: TRBJ1-2
v_gene: TRBV5-8
d_gene: -
abundance: -

CDR3nt: TGTGCCAGCAGACAGGGAGTAGAGACCCAGTACTTC
CDR3aa: CASRQGVETQYF
j_gene: TRBJ2-5
v_gene: TRBV19
d_gene: TRBD1
abundance: -

CDR3nt: TGTGCCAGTAGTATAGGTCAGGGGGCGTTCGAGCAGTACTTC
CDR3aa: CASSIGQGAFEQYF
j_gene: TRBJ2-7
v_gene: TRBV19
d_gene: TRBD1
abundance: -

CDR3nt: TGTGCCAGCAGCTTGGGGCTAGACTATGGCTACACCTTC
CDR3aa: CASSLGLDYGYTF
j_gene: TRBJ1-2
v_gene: TRBV5-5
d_gene: -
abundance: -

CDR3nt: TGTGCCAGCAGTGAAAGTACAGGGATTACCGGGGAGCTGTTTTTT
CDR3aa: CASSESTGITGELFF
j_gene: TRBJ2-2
v_gene: TRBV6-4
d_gene: -
abundance: -

CDR3nt: TGTGCCAGCAGCCGAGGGGCCTCCCCGGGAGAGACCCAGTACTTC
CDR3aa: CASSRGASPGETQYF
j_gene: TRBJ2-5
v_gene: TRBV7-9
d_gene: -
abundance: -